The present T cell receptor beta chain was sequenced within a study of blood T cell repertoires in COVID-19. Generated by immunoSEQ multiplex PCR, the TCRdb table keeps only in-frame clones and is missing some. The sample holds around 110,000 clones, over 75% seen once. The CDR3 length is 15 residues. Germline lookup yields CDR1 LNHDA and CDR2 SQIVND (reference sequence). V lost 4 bases, J lost 5 bases, and 15 bases lay in between. The receptor was isolated from a man between 60 and 75 years old with active or convalescent COVID-19. The chain combines TRBV19 with TRBJ2-1; D might be TRBD2 (6 bases). The material sequenced was peripheral blood. CDR3 bases: TGTGCCAGTAGTAGGGGACTTCGGGCAGACAATGAGCAGTTCTTC. It codes for CASSRGLRADNEQFF.